One sample yielded the 26 T cell receptor beta chains listed below, sequenced in a study of early T cells in non-severe SARS-CoV-2 infection. TCRdb passed the 5' RACE reads through MiXCR, listing each CDR3 protein once. Of about 58,000 distinct CDR3 sequences listed, approximately 12% are singletons. The sample was whole blood, taken at baseline. Receptor source: an adult who was a healthcare worker with PCR-confirmed SARS-CoV-2 infection or an uninfected control (not recorded which). The donor label of this sample is uncertain.

The chain couples TRBV7-8 to TRBJ1-2; unclear D gene. V was clipped by 0 bases and J by 7 bases, with 21 bases between them. This CDR3 region has 17 residues. Per the germline V gene, CDR1 is SGHVS and CDR2 is FQNEAQ. The CDR3 loop reads CASSLASSEGGFSGYTF. As DNA, the CDR3 is TGTGCCAGCAGCTTAGCTTCCTCGGAAGGTGGCTTTAGTGGCTACACCTTC.

The gene calls are TRBV6-5 and TRBJ2-2; 7 nucleotides line up with TRBD1. From germline, CDR1 is MNHEY and CDR2 SVGAGI. The CDR3 totals 16 residues. With 7 bases clipped from V and 2 bases from J, the junction kept 10 bases outside the gene matches. The CDR3 here is CASKRRTGLNTGELFF. In DNA, the CDR3 is TGTGCCAGCAAAAGAAGGACAGGACTTAACACCGGGGAGCTGTTTTTT.

Only a few counts were recorded for this clonotype. V gene TRBV5-6 combines with J gene TRBJ2-3, with TRBD1 as a possible D gene (5 bases). This CDR3 has 14 residues. Trimming stripped 2 bases from V and 2 bases from J, with 9 bases between. CDR1 and CDR2 (germline): SGHDT, YYEEEE. The CDR3 loop reads CASSLGHSTDTQYF. The DNA for the CDR3 is TGTGCCAGCAGCTTAGGACATTCCACAGATACGCAGTATTTT. Looking up the rest from reference TRBV5-6 and TRBJ2-3 gives the full variable domain: DAGVTQSPTHLIKTRGQQVTLRCSPKSGHDTVSWYQQALGQGPQFIFQYYEEEERQRGNFPDRFSGHQFPNYSSELNVNALLLGDSALYLCASSLGHSTDTQYFGPGTRLTVL.

This clonotype is medium-sized in the sample. This chain connects TRBV18 to TRBJ1-1; 7 nucleotides align to TRBD1. The CDR3 length is 16 residues. Germline CDR1 and CDR2: KGHSH and LQKENI. The ends lost 4 bases at V and 3 bases at J; junction bases unmatched: 11. This CDR3 reads CASSLHGGQEDTEAFF. The CDR3 nucleotides read TGTGCCAGCTCACTCCACGGAGGACAGGAGGACACTGAAGCTTTCTTT.

This clonotype was recorded a few times. The V call is TRBV6-6, the J call TRBJ1-2; D uncertain. There are 13 residues in the CDR3. Germline V gives CDR1 MNHNY, CDR2 SVGAGI (reference sequence). V lost 6 bases and J 3 bases, leaving 11 bases between the germline ends. CDR3 sequence: CASSKTGDYGYTF. The CDR3 DNA reads as TGTGCCAGCAGCAAGACGGGAGACTATGGCTACACCTTC.

V is TRBV2 and J is TRBJ2-5, with D possibly TRBD1 on 6 matching bases. Trimming left V 6 bases short and J 1 base short, with 18 bases between. Per germline, CDR1 SNHLY and CDR2 FYNNEI. The CDR3 sequence is 16 residues long. The CDR3 region is CASSHRDTGSQETQYF. CDR3 sequence (DNA): TGTGCCAGCAGCCACCGGGACACCGGTAGCCAAGAGACCCAGTACTTC.

The chain uses TRBV4-1 and TRBJ1-6; D may be TRBD1 (6 bases). Germline V gene sequence: CDR1 MGHRA, CDR2 YSYEKL. The CDR3 sequence is 16 residues long. V lost 6 bases and J 7 bases, leaving 19 bases between the germline ends. The CDR3 nucleotides read TGCGCCAGCAGAAATGCGGGGGCCGGGGGGAATTCACCCCTCCACTTT. This codes for CASRNAGAGGNSPLHF.

The sample holds a few counts of this clonotype. This chain links TRBV21-1 with TRBJ1-5; the table's D call TRBD1 went unverified against the DNA. TRBV21-1 is a listed pseudogene. The CDR3 extends over 15 amino acids. DNA of the CDR3: TGTGCCAGCAGCGAAGGACCTCTCCGGGGTCAGCCCCAGCATTTT. This sequence encodes CASSEGPLRGQPQHF.

This clonotype was counted between two and nine times. V gene TRBV5-6 combines with J gene TRBJ2-6; D unresolved. The CDR3 contains 14 residues. In germline, CDR1 is SGHDT, CDR2 YYEEEE. Trimming removed 0 bases at V and 4 bases at J, with 5 bases between. The CDR3 loop reads CASSLETGANVLTF. The CDR3 nucleotides are TGTGCCAGCAGCTTGGAGACCGGGGCCAACGTCCTGACTTTC.

This clonotype showed up just a few times. This rearrangement joins TRBV28 to TRBJ1-1; D is unresolved. V lost 7 bases, J lost 7 bases, and 16 bases lay in between. Germline assignment: CDR1 MDHEN and CDR2 SYDVKM. The CDR3 covers 13 residues. CDR3 DNA sequence: TGTGCCAGCATCGAAACGGCGGGGAATGAAGCTTTCTTT. Amino acid sequence: CASIETAGNEAFF.

A few counts support this clonotype. The chain employs TRBV24-1 and TRBJ2-1; D not certain. Germline V lookup: CDR1 KGHDR, CDR2 SFDVKD. The length of the CDR3 is 13 residues. The V end lost 5 bases, the J end lost 7 bases, and 11 bases lay between the germline ends. The CDR3 sequence is CATSGTRLNEQFF. The CDR3 region has the DNA TGTGCCACCAGTGGGACCCGTCTGAATGAGCAGTTCTTC.

The rearrangement uses TRBV5-1 and TRBJ2-3; no clear D gene. Trimming took 0 bases from V and 8 from J, leaving 7 bases between them. Germline loops: CDR1 SGHRS, CDR2 YFSETQ. This CDR3 region has 12 residues. The CDR3 loop is CASSLVAGTQYF. In nucleotides, the CDR3 is TGCGCCAGCAGCTTGGTAGCCGGTACGCAGTATTTT.

This clonotype was seen many times. This sequence joins TRBV5-6 and TRBJ2-7, with D maybe TRBD2 (5 bases). The CDR3 spans 15 residues. CDR1 SGHDT and CDR2 YYEEEE come from the germline V gene. The ends were cut back, 4 bases at V and 6 bases at J, with 20 bases in the middle. The CDR3 reads CASSTETRREIEQYV. The CDR3 nucleotides are TGTGCCAGCAGCACAGAAACGAGAAGGGAGATCGAGCAGTACGTC.

This clonotype was counted many times. The chain carries TRBV24-1 and TRBJ1-3; TRBD1 matches 8 bases. This CDR3 has 16 amino acids. Germline trimming cut 4 bases from V and 2 bases from J; bases unmatched to any gene: 6. Germline V gene data show CDR1 as KGHDR and CDR2 as SFDVKD. The CDR3 loop is CATSDADRGAGNTIYF. CDR3 bases: TGTGCCACCAGTGACGCCGACAGGGGCGCTGGAAACACCATATATTTT.

This clonotype appeared a few times. The rearrangement joins TRBV29-1 to TRBJ1-1; a weak D match, TRBD1 (6 bases). The CDR3 runs 19 residues. In germline, CDR1 is SQVTM, CDR2 ANQGSEA. V shed 5 bases and J shed 4 bases, with 32 bases lying between them. CDR3 protein: CSVLAQTERGTGLSTEAFF. The CDR3 DNA sequence: TGCAGCGTTCTGGCCCAGACAGAGAGGGGGACGGGTCTAAGCACTGAAGCTTTCTTT. The full variable domain, in which reference TRBV29-1 and TRBJ1-1 provide the parts outside the CDR3, is SAVISQKPSRDICQRGTSLTIQCQVDSQVTMMFWYRQQPGQSLTLIATANQGSEATYESGFVIDKFPISRPNLTFSTLTVSNMSPEDSSIYLCSVLAQTERGTGLSTEAFFGQGTRLTVV.

This clonotype was seen at least ten times. The chain employs TRBV12-3 or TRBV12-4 and TRBJ2-3; 8 bases align to TRBD2. J was trimmed by 1 base and V by 3 bases; bases with no gene match: 3. The CDR3 has 15 residues. The CDR3 coding sequence is TGTGCCAGCAGTTTCTCCGGGGGGGGCACAGATACGCAGTATTTT. Protein product: CASSFSGGGTDTQYF.

The chain couples TRBV12-3 or TRBV12-4 to TRBJ2-5; D is uncertain. V was pared by 6 bases and J by 5 bases, with 7 bases between. This CDR3 spans 11 amino acids. The CDR3 nucleotides are TGTGCCAGCAGCCCTTACGAGACCCAGTACTTC. As protein: CASSPYETQYF.

This clonotype has only a few counts. The J gene is TRBJ1-6, the V gene TRBV29-1, with D hard to call. The germline V and J ends were trimmed by 7 bases and 5 bases, with 12 bases remaining between them. Germline CDR1 is SQVTM and CDR2 is ANQGSEA. The length of the CDR3 is 13 residues. CDR3 DNA sequence: TGCAGCGCAGCCGACGGGAATAATTCACCCCTCCACTTT. Protein sequence: CSAADGNNSPLHF.

In regard to this clonotype: Lacking the conserved final phenylalanine or tryptophan, this CDR3 likely reflects a read error. V gene TRBV20-1 combines with J gene TRBJ2-1, with 12 positions matching TRBD2. Germline V CDR1 and CDR2: DFQATT, SNEGSKA (reference sequence). The V and J ends lost 6 bases and 8 bases, in that order; junction bases with no gene match: 11. This CDR3 is 15 amino acids long. CDR3 sequence (DNA): TGCAGTGCCCAGAGTCCACTAGCGGGGGGACATGAGCAGTTCATC. Translated, it gives CSAQSPLAGGHEQFI.

The chain recombines TRBV29-1 with TRBJ2-1; D may be TRBD2 (7 bases). Germline V gene data show CDR1 as SQVTM and CDR2 as ANQGSEA. CDR3 length: 13 residues. With 5 bases removed from V and 7 bases from J, the gap between germline ends came to 15 bases. CDR3 sequence: CSVLQGLSNEQFF. CDR3 sequence (DNA): TGCAGCGTTCTACAGGGACTATCGAATGAGCAGTTCTTC.

The chain recombines TRBV12-3 or TRBV12-4 with TRBJ1-2, with TRBD1 matching 8 bases. The CDR3 is 14 amino acids. V lost 5 bases and J lost 4; bases outside the gene matches: 6. The chain's CDR3 is CASSVGQGFYGYTF. The CDR3 DNA follows: TGTGCCAGCAGTGTAGGACAGGGATTCTATGGCTACACCTTC.

The rearrangement joins TRBV7-2 to TRBJ2-3; D is undetermined. V gave up 2 bases and J gave up 5 bases, with 11 bases separating them. Germline V gene data show CDR1 as SGHTA and CDR2 as FQGNSA. This CDR3 is built from 14 residues. The CDR3 reads CASSLWGSGDTQYF. CDR3 in DNA: TGTGCCAGCAGCTTATGGGGATCGGGAGATACGCAGTATTTT.

The chain links TRBV3-1 to TRBJ2-5; D is possibly TRBD2 (6 bases). CDR1 LGHDT and CDR2 YNNKEL come from the germline V gene (reference sequence). This CDR3 region has 15 residues. V was clipped by 2 bases and J by 3 bases, with 13 bases between them. The chain's CDR3 is CASSQNVGTEETQYF. In DNA, the CDR3 is TGTGCCAGCAGCCAAAATGTTGGGACTGAAGAGACCCAGTACTTC.

The J gene is TRBJ2-5, the V gene TRBV27; the D call may be TRBD1 or TRBD2 (5 bases each). The V end lost 5 bases, the J end lost 5 bases, and 15 bases lay between the germline ends. CDR1 and CDR2 from the germline V gene are MNHEY and SMNVEV (reference sequence). This CDR3 is built from 14 residues. The CDR3 region has the DNA TGTGCCAGCAGTCCCCGGGACCCAGGGGAGACCCAGTACTTC. Translated: CASSPRDPGETQYF.

This clonotype was found many times. CDR3 residues: CASSRQGTGYMDTEAFF. Written as DNA, the CDR3 is TGTGCCAGCTCGCGACAAGGGACAGGGTATATGGACACTGAAGCTTTCTTT. The V gene is TRBV18, the J gene TRBJ1-1, with TRBD1 identical over 9 bases. Per germline, CDR1 KGHSH and CDR2 LQKENI. The CDR3 is made up of 17 amino acids. Losses at the gene ends were 6 bases for V and 3 bases for J; bases not matched to a gene: 14.

There are a few counts of this clonotype. The CDR3 coding sequence is TGTGCCAGCAGTTACTCGATTTCAGAGAACACTGAAGCTTTCTTT. It specifies CASSYSISENTEAFF. V is TRBV6-5 and J is TRBJ1-1; D unclear. This CDR3 is built from 15 residues. Per germline, CDR1 MNHEY and CDR2 SVGAGI. V shed 0 bases and J shed 1 base, with 9 bases lying between them.